This T cell receptor (beta chain) came from a study of cytomegalovirus exposure and HLA in healthy donors. General study points: Some segments of the V type, notably TRBV6-2 and TRBV6-3, were excluded as indistinguishable. An apparent linkage of common viral pathogens to several of the most significant clusters emerged in a later analysis. Immune exposure information available was restricted to CMV serostatus.

Vbeta (60) and Jbeta (13) primers were used in the PCR. TCRdb's table, derived via immunoSEQ multiplex PCR, lists solely in-frame clones and lacks some. The sample holds 240,000 or so clones, 82% seen once. CDR1 and CDR2 (germline): GTSNPN, SVGIG (reference sequence). This CDR3 comprises 13 residues. The V and J ends lost 5 bases and 8 bases, in that order; junction bases with no gene match: 8. Remarks on this clone: Its target is not known.

The rearrangement links TRBV30 to TRBJ1-2; 10 positions agree with TRBD1. This TCR came from a woman aged 40 to 50 in good health and CMV-seropositive. Sequencing input: PBMCs. In DNA, the CDR3 is TGTGCCTGGCAGACCGGGACAGGGGCAGGCTACACCTTC. Translating it yields CAWQTGTGAGYTF.